A single sample gave rise to the 11 T cell receptor beta chains below, sequenced in a study of T cell repertoires in ileal Crohn's disease. Sequencing used immunoSEQ multiplex PCR; TCRdb keeps in-frame clones, though not all of them. The table lists about 15,000 clones, 78% of them singletons. As for time point: neoterminal ileum biopsy at postoperative endoscopy, about 6 months after surgery. Input material: ileal tissue. These receptors were obtained from an adult with Crohn's disease.

The gene calls are TRBV19 and TRBJ2-5, with D possibly being TRBD1 or TRBD2 (6 bases each). V dropped 6 bases and J dropped 2 bases, with 10 bases sitting between them. Germline CDR1 is LNHDA and CDR2 is SQIVND (reference sequence). The CDR3 sequence is 13 residues long. Written as DNA, the CDR3 is TGTGCCAGTAGAGGGGGGATACAAGAGACCCAGTACTTC. The encoded protein is CASRGGIQETQYF.

The chain uses TRBV7-7 and TRBJ2-3; 9 bases map to TRBD1. Germline V gene lookup returns CDR1 SSHAT and CDR2 FNYEAQ (reference sequence). The CDR3 spans 15 residues. The V segment lost 5 bases and the J segment 3 bases; nucleotides outside the gene matches: 6. CDR3 nucleotide sequence: TGTGCCAGCAGCCCGGGGACAGGGCCAACAGATACGCAGTATTTT. Its protein product is CASSPGTGPTDTQYF. The whole variable domain, remainder taken from reference TRBV7-7 and TRBJ2-3, is GAGVSQSPRYKVTKRGQDVTLRCDPISSHATLYWYQQALGQGPEFLTYFNYEAQPDKSGLPSDRFSAERPEGSISTLTIQRTEQRDSAMYRCASSPGTGPTDTQYFGPGTRLTVL.

This clone was counted a few times. The V call is TRBV7-9, the J call TRBJ1-3; D gene uncertain. CDR3 size: 11 residues. Germline CDR1 reads SEHNR; CDR2 reads FQNEAQ (reference sequence). The V and J ends lost 4 bases and 9 bases respectively, with 7 bases between them. The DNA for the CDR3 is TGTGCCAGCAGCTCCAGCCGCACCATATATTTT. Residues: CASSSSRTIYF.

This clone was detected a few times. This rearrangement joins TRBV10-1 to TRBJ2-7, with 7 bases identical to TRBD2. The V and J ends lost 4 bases and 2 bases, in that order; junction bases with no gene match: 2. Germline V gives CDR1 WNHNN, CDR2 SYGVQD (reference sequence). The CDR3 has 13 residues. DNA for the CDR3: TGCGCCAGCAGTGCGGGGACTACCTACGAGCAGTACTTC. Its translation: CASSAGTTYEQYF.

The V gene is TRBV9, the J gene TRBJ1-2; TRBD1 aligns across 7 bases. There are 12 residues in the CDR3. V was pared by 3 bases and J by 7 bases, with 3 bases of the junction left unmatched. CDR1 is SGDLS and CDR2 is YYNGEE in the germline V gene. The CDR3 DNA follows: TGTGCCAGCAGCGCGACAGGGAGTGGCTACACCTTC. Translated: CASSATGSGYTF.

There are a few counts of this clone. The chain uses TRBV6-5 and TRBJ1-2; D is possibly TRBD1 (5 bases). CDR1 is MNHEY, CDR2 SVGAGI, per germline. V lost 8 bases and J lost 2, with 18 bases in between. The CDR3 loop spans 15 amino acids. Here the CDR3 DNA reads TGTGCCAGCGGCCCCTGGGGCCCCTCCAACTATGGCTACACCTTC. This codes for CASGPWGPSNYGYTF.

This clone was recorded a few times. V is TRBV15 and J is TRBJ1-3; a weak D match, TRBD1 (5 bases). This CDR3 comprises 17 residues. Trimming pared 1 base from V and 0 bases from J, leaving 13 bases between. Germline V gene lookup returns CDR1 LNHNV and CDR2 YYDKDF (reference sequence). The CDR3 nucleotides are TGTGCCACCAGCAGAGTTGGGGCACCGAGCTCTGGAAACACCATATATTTT. Protein: CATSRVGAPSSGNTIYF.

The V and J genes are TRBV10-3 and TRBJ1-5, with no clear D. V shed 0 bases and J shed 4 bases, with 13 bases lying between them. Germline CDR1 is ENHRY and CDR2 is SYGVKD. The CDR3 is made up of 16 amino acids. The CDR3 region is CAISESEAGLNQPQHF. In DNA form, the CDR3 reads TGTGCCATCAGTGAGTCAGAGGCGGGGTTAAATCAGCCCCAGCATTTT.

The rearrangement uses TRBV7-9 and TRBJ2-7, with D perhaps given as TRBD1 or TRBD2 (5 bases each). The V end was cut by 4 bases, the J end by 6 bases, with 10 bases between. CDR1 and CDR2 from the germline V gene are SEHNR and FQNEAQ (reference sequence). The CDR3 loop spans 12 amino acids. CDR3 bases: TGTGCCAGCAGCTCCCCGGGGACCGAGCAGTACTTC. Its protein product is CASSSPGTEQYF.

Only a few counts were recorded for this clone. The genes are TRBV10-3 and TRBJ1-3; D is possibly TRBD1 (5 bases). This CDR3 contains 12 residues. Trimming removed 8 bases at V and 2 bases at J, with 7 bases between. Germline CDR1 and CDR2: ENHRY and SYGVKD. The CDR3 protein is CAIGTPGNTIYF. In DNA, the CDR3 is TGTGCCATCGGGACCCCTGGAAACACCATATATTTT.

This clone turned up a few times. The V and J genes are TRBV7-9 and TRBJ1-4, with D perhaps matching TRBD1 (5 bases). This CDR3 is built from 15 residues. CDR1 SEHNR and CDR2 FQNEAQ come from the germline V gene (reference sequence). V gave up 6 bases and J gave up 3 bases, with 14 bases separating them. The CDR3 coding sequence is TGTGCCAGCAGACGGGGCGCCGCACCTAATGAAAAACTGTTTTTT. Encoded protein: CASRRGAAPNEKLFF.